The TCR beta chain under discussion was sequenced for a study of blood T cell repertoires in COVID-19. Study-level information: The study drew acute and convalescent COVID-19 samples from the United States, Italy and Spain. Nucleic acid was either cDNA or gDNA, and it came from T cells, B-cell-depleted T cells, or PBMCs.

Source study methods: Estimated nucleated cell counts came from reference gene primer amplification. This table comes from immunoSEQ multiplex PCR, and its TCRdb copy is limited to in-frame clones, with some not included. That table gives V, J and clone size, and the DNA gave D and trimming. The table has 90,000 to 120,000 clones, approximately 90% seen once. Specimen: peripheral blood. The clonotype originates from a woman of 80 years or more with acute or convalescent COVID-19.

In nucleotides, the CDR3 is TGTGCCAGCAGGACCGACAGGGGGTTTTTCCACGAGCAGTACTTC. Translating it yields CASRTDRGFFHEQYF. V usage is TRBV6-6 and J usage is TRBJ2-7; 9 positions match TRBD1. The CDR3 spans 15 residues. V lost 6 bases and J lost 5; bases outside the gene matches: 11. The germline gives CDR1 MNHNY, CDR2 SVGAGI (reference sequence).